This T cell receptor (beta chain) was found in a study of OX40 agonist ivuxolimab in advanced cancers. Study context: Patients were infused with ivuxolimab every 2 weeks at 0.01 to 10 mg/kg. Study results and limitations: Expanded clones were, on average, more numerous in CD8+ T cells than in CD4+. Dosing at 0.1 to 3.0 mg/kg was accompanied by clonal expansion of CD4+ and CD8+ blood T cells by week 6.

Sequencing used immunoSEQ multiplex PCR; TCRdb keeps in-frame clones, though not all of them. This sample has about 89,000 clones; about 86% occur once, and the top ten carry around 6%. Notes on this clone: Its antigen is unidentified.

V lost 2 bases, J lost 5 bases, and 4 bases lay in between. CDR3 length: 12 residues. The TCR comes from an adult with an advanced solid tumor such as melanoma, head and neck, liver or kidney cancer. The gene calls are TRBV6-7 and TRBJ1-5; no clear D. TRBV6-7 is an ORF; its function is uncertain. This material consisted of CD4+ or CD8+ T cells sorted from blood, taken in a trial of the OX40 agonist ivuxolimab. The CDR3 DNA reads TGTGCCAGCAGTTACCGGCATCAGCCCCAGCATTTT. Translation: CASSYRHQPQHF.